This T cell receptor (beta chain) was identified during a study of blood T cell repertoires in COVID-19. V was pared by 0 bases and J by 5 bases, with 14 bases between. The germline CDR1 and CDR2 sequences are SGDLS and YYNGEE. This CDR3 is built from 15 residues. Across over 20 US areas, participants ranged in age from roughly 18 to 89 years. Assay: immunoSEQ multiplex PCR; the TCRdb copy retains only in-frame clones and omits some. The sample has over 350,000 clones, about 90% seen once. The sequenced material came from PBMCs or T cells enriched from blood (not recorded which). The rearrangement joins TRBV9 to TRBJ1-2, with D possibly being TRBD1 (6 bases). This receptor was taken from a woman aged 18-29 years with acute COVID-19. Here the CDR3 reads CASSVVGGPNYGYTF. As DNA, the CDR3 is TGTGCCAGCAGCGTAGTAGGGGGACCCAATTATGGCTACACCTTC.